This T cell receptor (beta chain) comes out of a study of blood T cell repertoires in COVID-19. Study-level information: Samples came from the United States, Italy and Spain, spanning acute and convalescent COVID-19.

Original processing methods: The assay estimated nucleated cells by amplifying reference gene primers. The method was immunoSEQ multiplex PCR; TCRdb's version includes in-frame clones alone and lacks a portion of them. From that table come the V and J calls and clone size; the DNA was used to work out D and trimming. The sample carries tens of thousands of clones, more than 70% recorded once. CDR1 and CDR2 (germline): MNHEY, SMNVEV (reference sequence). The CDR3 is made up of 13 amino acids. The germline V and J ends were trimmed by 7 bases and 6 bases, with 14 bases remaining between them. The chain has TRBV27 and TRBJ2-3; possible D gene TRBD1, 6 bases. The clonotype originates from a human donor in a cohort sampled during active COVID-19. The specimen sequenced was peripheral blood. The CDR3: CASIRARGDTQYF. The CDR3 DNA follows: TGTGCCAGCATCCGCGCTAGGGGGGATACGCAGTATTTT.